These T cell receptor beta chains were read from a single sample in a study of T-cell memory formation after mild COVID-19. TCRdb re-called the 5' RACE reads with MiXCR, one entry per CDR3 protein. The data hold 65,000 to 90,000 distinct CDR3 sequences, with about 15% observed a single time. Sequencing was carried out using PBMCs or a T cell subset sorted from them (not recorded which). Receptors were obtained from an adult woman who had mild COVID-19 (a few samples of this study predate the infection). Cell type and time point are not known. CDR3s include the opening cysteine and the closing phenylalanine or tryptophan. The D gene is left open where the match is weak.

CAISESGPGARSSEQYF,TRBV10-3,TRBJ2-7,-
CASSISMSTGNTIYF,TRBV19,TRBJ1-3,-
CASSSEEWTGSNSPLHF,TRBV11-3,TRBJ1-6,TRBD1
CASRQTSGAYNEQFF,TRBV12-3/TRBV12-4,TRBJ2-1,TRBD2
CASSVGFSYNEQFF,TRBV9,TRBJ2-1,-
CASSLSPGSGFRLKETQYF,TRBV11-2,TRBJ2-5,TRBD2
CARSLVPPVGSGNTIYF,TRBV5-3,TRBJ1-3,-
CSAPGLTNEQFF,TRBV20-1,TRBJ2-1,-
CASSSVLGRAHEQFF,TRBV7-6,TRBJ2-1,TRBD2
CASSQDFRGDEQFF,TRBV3-1,TRBJ2-1,-
CSARDDPGLANEQFF,TRBV20-1,TRBJ2-1,TRBD2
CASSPPHQEETQYF,TRBV7-2,TRBJ2-5,-
CASSLEVVGLEQFF,TRBV5-5,TRBJ2-1,-
CSARKDSLDPRNIQYF,TRBV20-1,TRBJ2-4,-
CAWSRAGGPDTQYF,TRBV30,TRBJ2-3,TRBD2
CASSQDAPARNYGYTF,TRBV4-3,TRBJ1-2,-
CASRGVYNEQFF,TRBV7-6,TRBJ2-1,-
CASSHHLAGGNNEQFF,TRBV4-1,TRBJ2-1,TRBD2
CASSLAPDTQYF,TRBV12-3/TRBV12-4,TRBJ2-3,-
CASSQLVGGLSTDTQYF,TRBV4-1,TRBJ2-3,-
CASSHRTANSGNTIYF,TRBV7-6,TRBJ1-3,-
CASSFGGRTYEQYF,TRBV11-2,TRBJ2-7,-
CASSQERSAGGSTDTQYF,TRBV4-1,TRBJ2-3,TRBD2
CASSGPGPTYEQYF,TRBV9,TRBJ2-7,-
CASSFGNQEKENTIYF,TRBV5-1,TRBJ1-3,-
CASRGDRDLYEQYF,TRBV12-3/TRBV12-4,TRBJ2-7,TRBD1
CASSIASGTSGPYEQYF,TRBV19,TRBJ2-7,TRBD2
CSATPGLRPGEQFF,TRBV20-1,TRBJ2-1,-
CACPLRSSGETQYF,TRBV6-5,TRBJ2-5,-
CASSLGPGSGANVLTF,TRBV5-1,TRBJ2-6,-
CATSDLWTWTGELFF,TRBV24-1,TRBJ2-2,-
CASSEAGYNEQFF,TRBV3-1,TRBJ2-1,TRBD2
CASSLGTRYYEQYF,TRBV5-1,TRBJ2-7,TRBD2
CSIWGEDNEQFF,TRBV12-3/TRBV12-4,TRBJ2-1,-
CASSLVGGLISYEQYF,TRBV27,TRBJ2-7,TRBD2
CATSPGLAGSYNEQFF,TRBV15,TRBJ2-1,-
CASSYAPGTGDNEQFF,TRBV6-5,TRBJ2-1,TRBD1
CSVEDAKDIYNEQFF,TRBV29-1,TRBJ2-1,-
CASFGASGGSTDTQYF,TRBV7-6,TRBJ2-3,TRBD2
CASSPRVGNPYGYTF,TRBV7-9,TRBJ1-2,-
CASSWPGENTEAFF,TRBV12-3/TRBV12-4,TRBJ1-1,-
CANSGGLAGRETQYF,TRBV24-1,TRBJ2-5,TRBD2
CASSLKGLNTEAFF,TRBV7-8,TRBJ1-1,-
CASSQVPGRNNEQFF,TRBV4-1,TRBJ2-1,-
CASSSPTGWRAFF,TRBV11-2,TRBJ1-1,TRBD1
CASSLDLPATSGLSTDTQYF,TRBV7-2,TRBJ2-3,TRBD2
CASSQAQRQEGEQYF,TRBV4-2,TRBJ2-7,-
CASSYAHRQVGHGYTF,TRBV6-5,TRBJ1-2,-